One sample yielded the 9 T cell receptor beta chains listed below, sequenced in a study of OX40 agonist ivuxolimab in advanced cancers. Clones were read by immunoSEQ multiplex PCR, and TCRdb kept only the in-frame ones, dropping some. This table holds tens of thousands of clones, 88% found once. The sequenced sample was CD4+ or CD8+ T cells sorted from blood, obtained in a trial of the OX40 agonist ivuxolimab. The receptors stem from an adult with an advanced solid tumor such as melanoma, head and neck, liver or kidney cancer.

The gene calls are TRBV6-1 and TRBJ1-2; TRBD1 matches at 8 bases. Germline CDR1 and CDR2: MNHNS and SASEGT. The CDR3 is 16 amino acids. V lost 4 bases to trimming and J lost 8 bases; unmatched junction nucleotides: 15. This CDR3 reads CASSVNLQGAFGGYTF. Written as DNA, the CDR3 is TGTGCCAGCAGTGTCAACCTTCAGGGGGCGTTTGGAGGCTACACCTTC.

V gene TRBV5-1 combines with J gene TRBJ2-7; weak D call: TRBD2 (6 bases). The CDR3 has 14 amino acids. V was clipped by 5 bases and J by 1 base, with 13 bases between them. CDR1 SGHRS and CDR2 YFSETQ come from the germline V gene. The CDR3 region has the DNA TGCGCCAGCAGTACGGGACTGGGGTCCTACGAGCAGTACTTC. It codes for CASSTGLGSYEQYF.

The J gene is TRBJ1-2, the V gene TRBV5-1, with unresolved D. V gave up 0 bases and J gave up 12 bases, with 15 bases separating them. The CDR3 is made up of 13 amino acids. Germline CDR1 is SGHRS and CDR2 is YFSETQ. The CDR3 nucleotides read TGCGCCAGCAGCTTGGCTTCGCTAGGGTTTCACACCTTC. This translates into CASSLASLGFHTF.

The V and J genes are TRBV9 and TRBJ2-3; no clear D gene. The CDR3 sequence is 14 residues long. With 4 bases removed from V and 2 bases from J, the gap between germline ends came to 11 bases. Germline V lookup: CDR1 SGDLS, CDR2 YYNGEE. The CDR3 DNA sequence: TGTGCCAGCAGCCGAGCAGGATTCACAGATACGCAGTATTTT. Amino acids: CASSRAGFTDTQYF.

The CDR3 nucleotides are TGTGCCAGCAGCCCGGGACAGGGGGCCGGTGGCTACACCTTC. Translation gives CASSPGQGAGGYTF. The genes are TRBV11-3 and TRBJ1-2, with 12 positions matching TRBD1. V gave up 5 bases and J gave up 7 bases; unmatched junction bases: 5. Germline values: CDR1 SGHNT, CDR2 YENEEA. This CDR3 spans 14 amino acids.

The chain recombines TRBV27 with TRBJ1-6; D might be TRBD1 (6 bases). CDR1 is MNHEY and CDR2 is SMNVEV in the germline V gene (reference sequence). The V gene lost 5 bases and the J gene lost 6 bases, with 14 bases spanning the gap. The CDR3 loop spans 15 amino acids. The CDR3 nucleotides are TGTGCCAGCAGTGGCAGGGGTTCCGGTAATTCACCCCTCCACTTT. Encoded protein: CASSGRGSGNSPLHF.

The V and J genes are TRBV10-1 and TRBJ1-1; D uncertain. CDR3 length: 13 residues. V lost 3 bases to trimming and J lost 1 base, with 6 bases between them. Germline loops: CDR1 WNHNN, CDR2 SYGVQD (reference sequence). The CDR3 here is CASSDQWNTEAFF. In DNA, the CDR3 is TGCGCCAGCAGTGACCAATGGAACACTGAAGCTTTCTTT.

The rearrangement links TRBV5-1 to TRBJ2-4, with TRBD2 identical over 14 bases. This CDR3 region has 18 residues. Germline V gene data show CDR1 as SGHRS and CDR2 as YFSETQ. The J segment lost 1 base and the V segment lost 4 bases, leaving 7 bases of the junction unmatched. CDR3 region: CASSPGTSGSRAKNIQYF. In DNA, the CDR3 is TGCGCCAGCAGCCCGGGGACTAGCGGGAGTAGGGCCAAAAACATTCAGTACTTC.

V gene TRBV18 combines with J gene TRBJ1-1; D unresolved. The V end was cut by 2 bases, the J end by 0 bases, with 7 bases between. Germline values: CDR1 KGHSH, CDR2 LQKENI. CDR3 length: 14 amino acids. The CDR3 reads CASSPGSLNTEAFF. The CDR3 region has the DNA TGTGCCAGCTCACCAGGCAGCCTGAACACTGAAGCTTTCTTT.